This T cell receptor beta chain emerged from a study of blood T cell repertoires in COVID-19. Study details: Donors in the United States, Italy and Spain gave samples during acute or convalescent COVID-19. In each case, the material was cDNA or gDNA derived from T cells, B-cell-depleted T cells, or PBMCs.

Per the study methods: Reference gene primer amplification gave estimated nucleated cell counts. The data were produced by immunoSEQ multiplex PCR, yet TCRdb's version contains in-frame clones alone and is incomplete. Clone size and the V and J calls come from that table; the DNA yielded D and trimming. The top ten clones hold approximately 4% of a sample with about 330,000 clones, 70% to 90% of them seen once. This clone was seen a handful of times. V was trimmed by 4 bases and J by 7 bases, leaving 13 bases between them. The V gene's germline CDR1 is SGHTA and CDR2 FQGNSA. The CDR3 length is 14 residues.

The sequenced sample was peripheral blood. The chain employs TRBV7-2 and TRBJ1-4, with D hard to call. This receptor was taken from a woman in her 50s with active or convalescent COVID-19. The CDR3 reads CASSSDPWSEKLFF. In nucleotides, the CDR3 is TGTGCCAGCAGCTCAGATCCCTGGAGTGAAAAACTGTTTTTT.